This entry describes one T cell receptor beta chain. Its specific antigen is unknown. Qualities for individual bases were not recorded, and no much larger clone is one base off. Reading the germline V gene (reference sequence) gives CDR1 LGHDT and CDR2 YNNKEL. The CDR3, from cysteine to phenylalanine, totals 16 residues. Only CDR3 DNA remains: 48 bases, in frame from the first base. Relative to germline, V is missing 0 bases and J is missing 1 base, with 0 bases of the junction outside any gene match. The data derive from a study of regulatory T cells in long-lasting Graves disease (dated by TCRdb to the early 2020s). About the investigation overall: Antithyroid drugs had been taken for less than 3 months by newly diagnosed Graves' disease patients. Peripheral blood TCR sequencing and RNA sequencing compared persistent Graves' disease patients with newly diagnosed Graves' disease patients. The study took place in China and was registered as a clinical trial. A total of about 33 samples underwent TCR sequencing, from roughly 13 patients with persistent Graves' disease and approximately 20 patients with newly diagnosed Graves' disease.

In light of the paper, this sample's time point label describes: newly diagnosed GD, antithyroid drugs for less than 3 months. For both TCR sequencing and RNA sequencing, RNA was extracted from PBMCs in TRIzol. The diagnosis of Graves' disease followed American Thyroid Association guidelines. Patients were recruited from an endocrinology department in Xi'an, China. From each patient, around 8.3 milliliters of peripheral blood was collected into an EDTA anticoagulant tube. Ficoll Paque Plus density gradient separation was used to isolate PBMCs, and no further T cell sorting was done. RNA quality was checked with an Agilent 2100 Bioanalyzer and agarose gel, and concentration with a NanoDrop 2000. The research as a whole found: Compared with newly diagnosed patients, patients with persistent Graves' disease had lower TCR Shannon entropy and fewer highly expanded clones, which suggests clonal expansion. Preferential use of TRBV28, TRBJ1-2 and TRBJ2-5 was observed in persistent disease, whereas TRBV20-1 and TRBJ2-1 were favored in newly diagnosed disease. Persistent patients shared more public clonotypes among themselves (around 3,000) than newly diagnosed patients did (roughly 910). Sequencing and analysis were restricted to the TCR beta chain. The authors noted that the small sample size was a limitation that may lower accuracy. Because the primary lesion, thyroid tissue, could not be accessed, the study looked at peripheral blood alone.

Libraries were prepared through multiplex PCR. The sequencing machine was an Illumina HiSeq 4000. iRepertoire HTBI primers and Arm-PCR amplification of CDR3 regions were used to construct TCR beta libraries. Gel purification was performed on PCR products prior to sequencing. The authors' analysis ran thus. Gene usage analysis of CDR3 amino acid clonotypes used the approximately 62 TRBV and 11 to 15 TRBJ segments found across samples. COPE and FqMerger were used to merge filtered high-quality paired reads into contigs. BLAST was used to align contigs to the IMGT TRBV, TRBD and TRBJ reference genes, and CDR3 was defined following IMGT. Highly expanded clones were defined as clonotypes with a frequency above 0.1%. Shannon entropy was used to measure repertoire diversity, and the Gini coefficient was used to measure V-J evenness. Clonotypes shared by more than one individual were considered public. Through fastp at Q25 and MiXCR, TCRdb rebuilt clones from the public reads, retaining in-frame beta chains. Each record represents a unique CDR3 protein, reported with the most common genes and DNA among its rows. The V and J calls, along with clone size, are taken from TCRdb and not from the paper's own processing. Within this sample are roughly 360,000 distinct CDR3 sequences, with 10% to 15% of them counted one time only. The ten largest make up 15% to 20% of the sample.

The data were also submitted as part of a second study, on T cells in Graves' hyperthyroidism and ophthalmopathy. Taken from the second paper: A patient counted as having stable Graves' hyperthyroidism if no progression to ophthalmopathy occurred over 18 months of follow-up. The hyperthyroidism patients were between 18 and 65 years old and newly diagnosed, with a disease duration of less than 2 months. Patients with uncontrolled infections, other autoimmune diseases, pregnancy or lactation were excluded. Diagnoses were established on the basis of clinical symptoms, serum thyroxine and TRAb, thyroid ultrasound, and orbital computed tomography. For the first round of RT-PCR on the TCR CDR3, the HTBI primer set was used together with the Qiagen OneStep RT-PCR kit. Most expanded thyroid clonotypes (frequency above 0.001) were also detected in blood, a finding suggesting that blood repertoires may reflect thyroid immune responses. A 13 V-J signature model separated ophthalmopathy from stable hyperthyroidism, with nearly 90% sensitivity and just under 84% specificity in cross-validation and 80%/75% in testing. During validation, the model predicted progression to ophthalmopathy a median of about 6.5 months ahead of onset, with 70.59% sensitivity and 72.22% specificity. A discovery cohort of fewer than 110 patients, roughly 45 with Graves' ophthalmopathy and approximately 60 with stable Graves' hyperthyroidism, was used to find distinguishing TCR V-J signatures. Prospective prediction of ophthalmopathy was tested in an independent validation cohort of 18 to 20 hyperthyroidism patients and some 17 patients who later progressed to ophthalmopathy. For training and testing, the 100 patients in the discovery cohort were randomly divided in a 7:3 ratio. In addition, the study compared T-cell repertoires in thyroid tissue and in blood from 6 or 7 Graves' hyperthyroidism patients. After sampling, hyperthyroidism patients received methimazole starting at 30 mg daily, and ophthalmopathy patients received high-dose intravenous methylprednisolone. The libraries were constructed in a second round of multiplex PCR and then size-selected and purified. Libraries were sequenced paired-end with 100 bp reads on an Illumina HiSeq2000. SOAPnuke was used to process the raw data, throwing out any read that contained adapters or uncalled bases, had a mean Phred below 15, or lacked an exact constant-primer or identifier match. High-quality paired reads were merged with COPE v1.2.5, and unique nucleotide sequences were defined as clonotypes. Clonotypes were aligned to IMGT TRBV, TRBD and TRBJ reference segments using MiTCR v1.1. The analysis was restricted to V-J combinations with a frequency above 0.0001, which together covered 99.2% of the repertoires. A TCS score was defined as the ratio of F50 (clonal expansion) to E x V (chaos), with BLOSUM62-based TCRdist applied between CDR3 peptides within each V-J. Welch's t-statistics and random forest reduced roughly 500 V-J features to about 12, which were used in a naive Bayes classifier (R e1071). Sample size was not statistically predetermined, and investigators were not blinded to group allocation. TCR Vbeta CDR3 sequencing of approximately 140 peripheral blood samples (43 ophthalmopathy, 75 hyperthyroidism and approximately 17 progressor patients) is reported in the paper.

The chain joins TRBV3-1 to TRBJ2-3, with TRBD2 matching 11 junction bases. The specimen was peripheral blood mononuclear cells (PBMCs), collected at new diagnosis, from a patient treated with antithyroid drugs. The TCR comes from a woman aged 18-30 years with Graves disease. Donor details come from another sample of the same person, matched by shared clones. The CDR3 is CASSQELAGGTDTQYF. The sequence in DNA is TGTGCCAGCAGCCAAGAACTAGCGGGGGGCACAGATACGCAGTATTTT.